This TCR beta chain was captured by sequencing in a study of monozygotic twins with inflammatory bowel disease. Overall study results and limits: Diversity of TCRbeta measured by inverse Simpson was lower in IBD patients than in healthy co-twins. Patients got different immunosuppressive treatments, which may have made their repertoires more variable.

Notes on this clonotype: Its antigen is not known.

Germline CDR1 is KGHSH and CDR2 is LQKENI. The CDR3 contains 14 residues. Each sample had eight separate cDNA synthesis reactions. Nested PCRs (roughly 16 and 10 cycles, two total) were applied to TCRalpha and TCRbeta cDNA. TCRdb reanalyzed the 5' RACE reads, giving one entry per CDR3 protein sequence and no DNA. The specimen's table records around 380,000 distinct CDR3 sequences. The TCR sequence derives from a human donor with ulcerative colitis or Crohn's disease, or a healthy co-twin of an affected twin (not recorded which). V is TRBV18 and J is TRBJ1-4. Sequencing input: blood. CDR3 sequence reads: CASSPTSGDEKLFF.